The sample holds many counts of the clone carrying this T cell receptor beta chain. RNA transcripts served as the template for amplifying TCR beta CDR3 regions. The HTBI primer set drove a first-round RT-PCR of the TCR CDR3. TCRdb re-derived calls from the multiplex PCR reads in MiXCR, one entry per CDR3 protein. The sample records about 420,000 distinct CDR3 sequences, around 14% being singletons. The sample comes from a study of T cells in Graves' hyperthyroidism and ophthalmopathy. Unmatched junction bases numbered 8, after V lost 4 bases and J lost 5 bases. This CDR3 is 16 amino acids long. CDR1 is SGHAT and CDR2 is FQNNGV in the germline V gene.

This TCR was recovered from a woman aged 18 to 35 with Graves' hyperthyroidism. Sequenced material: blood. The chain links TRBV11-2 to TRBJ2-5, with 12 nucleotides matching TRBD2. This CDR3 is CASSSLAGGWRETQYF. The CDR3 nucleotides read TGTGCCAGCAGCTCACTAGCGGGGGGTTGGCGGGAGACCCAGTACTTC.